A single sample gave rise to the 20 T cell receptor beta chains below, sequenced in a study of shared clonotypes between healthy human individuals. The protocol was immunoSEQ multiplex PCR, while the TCRdb copy is restricted to in-frame clones and leaves out a portion. The top ten clones hold roughly 0.15% of a sample with approximately 2.5 million clones, about 92% of them seen once. The sequencing sample was made of naive CD4+ T cells sorted from blood. As for subset: CD45RA+ positively selected. The receptors derive from a man aged 18 to 30 in good health.

The chain is built from TRBV30 and TRBJ2-5; 8 bases are a match to TRBD2. Germline CDR1 and CDR2: GTSNPN and SVGIG (reference sequence). J lost 6 bases, V lost 5 bases, and 14 bases had no gene match. The CDR3 consists of 15 residues. CDR3 sequence: CAWDLGPAGGQTQYF. The CDR3 bases are TGTGCCTGGGACCTCGGGCCTGCGGGAGGTCAGACCCAGTACTTC.

This clone was counted a few times. The rearrangement joins TRBV25-1 to TRBJ1-1; 7 bases line up with TRBD1. The CDR3 totals 14 residues. Germline CDR1 and CDR2: MGHDK and SYGVNS. V dropped 4 bases and J dropped 5; count of bases not matched to a gene: 7. CDR3 region: CASSATGIRTEAFF. The CDR3 DNA reads as TGTGCCAGCAGTGCGACAGGGATACGTACTGAAGCTTTCTTT.

This sequence joins TRBV5-1 and TRBJ2-5, with 9 bases identical to TRBD1. The V gene end was trimmed by 3 bases and the J gene end by 2 bases; junction bases not matched to a gene: 5. This CDR3 is 15 amino acids long. CDR1 and CDR2 from the germline V gene are SGHRS and YFSETQ. Written as DNA, the CDR3 is TGCGCCAGCAGCTCTACAGGGGGCCAACAAGAGACCCAGTACTTC. This gives the protein CASSSTGGQQETQYF.

This clone was observed once. The chain links TRBV11-2 to TRBJ2-5; 13 bases agree with TRBD2. V shed 4 bases, J shed 2 bases, and the junction held 4 bases outside the gene matches. Germline V gene lookup returns CDR1 SGHAT and CDR2 FQNNGV. The CDR3 runs to 16 residues. The CDR3: CASSSTSGRGQETQYF. In DNA form, the CDR3 reads TGTGCCAGCAGCTCCACTAGCGGGAGGGGACAAGAGACCCAGTACTTC.

This clone was seen only once. The rearrangement uses TRBV4-3 and TRBJ1-4; D not resolved. Germline V CDR1 and CDR2: LGHNA, YSLEER. Between the trimmed V and J ends, which lost 0 bases and 4 bases, there was a span of 6 bases. The CDR3 length is 14 residues. The CDR3 loop reads CASSQDYLNEKLFF. In nucleotides, the CDR3 is TGCGCCAGCAGCCAAGATTACCTTAATGAAAAACTGTTTTTT.

Comment on this clone: The sample carries other DNA sequences with the same CDR3. The rearrangement joins TRBV27 to TRBJ1-2; D gene unclear. The CDR3 covers 14 residues. V lost 5 bases and J 3 bases, leaving 13 bases between the germline ends. Germline loops: CDR1 MNHEY, CDR2 SMNVEV (reference sequence). The CDR3 bases are TGTGCCAGCAGTCTCAGCGGGAATCACTATGGCTACACCTTC. Its translation: CASSLSGNHYGYTF.

The chain joins TRBV5-1 to TRBJ1-6, with D uncertain. V lost 4 bases, J lost 7 bases, and 15 bases lay in between. The CDR3 is 15 amino acids. Germline CDR1 reads SGHRS; CDR2 reads YFSETQ. The CDR3 region has the DNA TGCGCCAGCAGCCTACAGAGGGTCCAAAATTCACCCCTCCACTTT. Encoded protein: CASSLQRVQNSPLHF.

The CDR3 DNA is TGTGCCAGCGGGGCCGAAAATGGAAACACCATATATTTT. Translation: CASGAENGNTIYF. The chain combines TRBV6-6 with TRBJ1-3; maybe TRBD1 (5 bases). The CDR3 consists of 13 residues. The germline V and J ends were trimmed by 8 bases and 3 bases, with 11 bases remaining between them. CDR1 MNHNY and CDR2 SVGAGI come from the germline V gene (reference sequence).

The chain carries TRBV5-1 and TRBJ2-2; 8 bases are a match to TRBD2. The germline gives CDR1 SGHRS, CDR2 YFSETQ. V dropped 3 bases and J dropped 3; count of bases not matched to a gene: 4. This CDR3 has 15 residues. CDR3 region: CASSWAGGDTGELFF. The CDR3 DNA reads TGCGCCAGCAGCTGGGCCGGGGGGGACACCGGGGAGCTGTTTTTT.

The gene calls are TRBV14 and TRBJ2-7; D is uncertain. CDR1 and CDR2 (germline): SGHDN, FVKESK. This CDR3 region has 13 residues. With 1 base removed from V and 9 bases from J, the gap between germline ends came to 13 bases. CDR3 coding DNA: TGTGCCAGCAGCCAAGGGGAATTCTCGGCGCAGTACTTC. It specifies CASSQGEFSAQYF. Full variable domain (remainder filled in from reference TRBV14 and TRBJ2-7): EAGVTQFPSHSVIEKGQTVTLRCDPISGHDNLYWYRRVMGKEIKFLLHFVKESKQDESGMPNNRFLAERTGGTYSTLKVQPAELEDSGVYFCASSQGEFSAQYFGPGTRLTVT.

The chain employs TRBV5-4 and TRBJ2-7, with 9 nucleotides matching TRBD1. This CDR3 is 12 amino acids long. Germline values: CDR1 SGHNT, CDR2 YYREEE (reference sequence). The ends lost 9 bases at V and 4 bases at J; junction bases unmatched: 5. CDR3 sequence reads: CATKDRGYEQYF. The CDR3 DNA follows: TGTGCCACCAAGGACAGGGGTTACGAGCAGTACTTC.

The rearrangement uses TRBV18 and TRBJ1-6; no clear D gene. V was shortened by 6 bases and J by 8 bases, with 11 bases between the two germline ends. Germline assignment: CDR1 KGHSH and CDR2 LQKENI. The length of the CDR3 is 13 residues. The DNA for the CDR3 is TGTGCCAGCTCTCAGGTTAATTATTCACCCCTCCACTTT. It is translated as CASSQVNYSPLHF.

A note on this clone: The sample has other DNA sequences that encode this CDR3 too. The chain combines TRBV27 with TRBJ2-3; D possibly corresponds to TRBD2 (6 bases). Trimming took 0 bases from V and 3 from J, leaving 7 bases between them. This CDR3 spans 14 amino acids. Germline CDR1 is MNHEY and CDR2 is SMNVEV (reference sequence). The CDR3: CASSLSRGTDTQYF. The CDR3 DNA is TGTGCCAGCAGTTTATCTCGGGGGACAGATACGCAGTATTTT.

This clone was observed a handful of times. The same CDR3 is also encoded by other DNA sequences in this sample. J is TRBJ2-7 and V is TRBV10-1; possible D gene TRBD1, 6 bases. The V end was cut by 6 bases, the J end by 3 bases, with 12 bases between. Germline-derived CDR1 and CDR2 are WNHNN and SYGVQD (reference sequence). The CDR3 contains 13 residues. CDR3 DNA sequence: TGCGCCAGCAGCCGGGACATTAGCTACGAGCAGTACTTC. Residues: CASSRDISYEQYF.

This clone was seen only once. V and J are TRBV28 and TRBJ2-6; 8 positions match TRBD1. V trimming: 6 bases; J trimming: 2 bases; junction bases outside the gene matches: 12. The CDR3 sequence is 18 residues long. Germline CDR1 and CDR2: MDHEN and SYDVKM. In DNA, the CDR3 is TGTGCCAGCAGCCCCGGGACAGGCCGAGGAACTGGGGCCAACGTCCTGACTTTC. This gives the protein CASSPGTGRGTGANVLTF.

This clone was seen only once. V is TRBV18 and J is TRBJ2-5; D is perhaps TRBD2 (6 bases). The DNA end is a closer match to TRBJ2-7, so the J assignment may be wrong. Germline V gene data show CDR1 as KGHSH and CDR2 as LQKENI. CDR3 length: 15 amino acids. CDR3 nucleotide sequence: TGTGCCAGCTCGCTCAGGGTATCCGGGGGCTACGAGCAGTACTTC. Protein product: CASSLRVSGGYEQYF.

The rearrangement uses TRBV7-2 and TRBJ2-7, with 11 bases aligning to TRBD2. The CDR3 is 15 residues long. Losses at the gene ends were 4 bases for V and 7 bases for J; bases not matched to a gene: 9. Germline CDR1 is SGHTA and CDR2 is FQGNSA. The DNA of the CDR3 is TGTGCCAGCAGCTATCGACTAGCGGGGTCGAATGAGCAGTACTTC. Protein: CASSYRLAGSNEQYF.

The chain has TRBV7-8 and TRBJ2-2, with 8 bases matching TRBD1. This CDR3 contains 14 residues. Per germline, CDR1 SGHVS and CDR2 FQNEAQ. V lost 5 bases to trimming and J lost 5 bases; unmatched junction nucleotides: 4. This CDR3 reads CASSIGQGTGELFF. As DNA, the CDR3 is TGTGCCAGCAGCATTGGACAGGGAACCGGGGAGCTGTTTTTT.

CDR3 residues: CASSVAGRRTIYF. CDR3 bases: TGTGCCAGCAGCGTGGCTGGGAGAAGGACCATATATTTT. The chain couples TRBV9 to TRBJ1-3; D gene ambiguous. The germline V gene encodes CDR1 SGDLS and CDR2 YYNGEE. The CDR3 runs to 13 residues. Between the trimmed V and J ends, which lost 2 bases and 10 bases, there was a span of 13 bases.

V and J are TRBV6-9 and TRBJ1-2; 9 nucleotides line up with TRBD1. Trimming removed 6 bases from V and 6 bases from J; junction bases left unmatched: 5. The CDR3 has 13 amino acids. Germline lookup yields CDR1 MNHGY and CDR2 SVAAGI. In DNA, the CDR3 is TGTGCCAGCAGGTTCGGACAGGGGAATGGCTACACCTTC. It is translated as CASRFGQGNGYTF.